The following is a T cell receptor (beta chain) sequence with its context. V was clipped by 1 base and J by 11 bases, with 10 bases between them. The CDR3 has 12 residues. Germline V gives CDR1 LNHDA, CDR2 SQIVND (reference sequence). Sequenced by immunoSEQ multiplex PCR; TCRdb stores in-frame clones only, minus some. The sample has 67,000 or so clones; about 92% are singletons. The sample belongs to a study of OX40 agonist ivuxolimab in advanced cancers. The V call is TRBV19, the J call TRBJ2-3; D perhaps matches TRBD2 (6 bases). The material sequenced was CD4+ or CD8+ T cells sorted from blood, taken in a trial of the OX40 agonist ivuxolimab. The source is an adult with an advanced solid tumor such as melanoma, head and neck, liver or kidney cancer. The CDR3 is CASSIVGAGQYF. The CDR3 DNA reads TGTGCCAGTAGTATAGTAGGAGCGGGGCAGTATTTT.